This TCR beta chain came from a study of blood T cell repertoires in COVID-19 (dated by TCRdb to 2020 to 2021). Context from the whole study: Collaborator samples came from the United States, Italy and Spain and covered acute and convalescent phases of COVID-19. The material from the prospective study consisted of cDNA or gDNA derived from T cells, B-cell-depleted T cells, or PBMCs. Subjects who had been exposed to COVID-19, were actively infected with it, or had recovered from it provided the deeply sampled blood TCRbeta repertoires that made up the dataset. A freely available public database, intended as a resource for researchers studying the immune response to SARS-CoV-2, is where the repertoires were released. The samples were drawn from two sources: the first 160 participants of the ongoing ImmuneRACE study, and approximately 1,300 subjects contributed by 6 global collaborators. The sample metadata nearly always contained a de-identified subject ID, COVID-19 status, age in years and sex. HLA class I and class II types, where available, came from metadata supplied by the sample provider rather than from assay-based typing. The paper's findings and limits, for the study overall: The quantity of clinical and demographic metadata differed by source and by participant and was supplied without curation.

To note about this clone: Its antigen is unknown. Per-base quality was not reported, and no clone a single base away is much larger than it.

The CDR3 has 13 amino acids, counting the end cysteine and phenylalanine. Just CDR3 DNA is preserved here, 39 bases in frame from base 1. The V end loses 3 bases and the J end loses 2 bases, and a stretch of 7 bases separates them. Whole blood was collected in K2EDTA tubes by collaborating institutions according to the institutions' own protocols. For TCRbeta analysis, collaborators shipped samples in one of three forms: frozen whole blood, isolated PBMCs, or DNA extracted from either of those sample types. The immunoSEQ Assay, a bias-controlled multiplex PCR, was used to amplify TCRbeta CDR3 regions from genomic DNA. The source study handled its data this way. Nucleated cell counts per sample were estimated from amplification of reference gene primers within the assay. To quantify the absolute abundance of each unique TCRbeta CDR3 rearrangement, sequence reads were collapsed and filtered. For each sample, productive Simpson clonality was calculated as the square root of Simpson's diversity index over productive rearrangements. TCRdb's version of the immuneACCESS table is confined to in-frame rearrangements and falls short of the full clone set. An unresolved V gene accounts for under half of the shortfall where checked; the remainder is of unknown origin. V, J and clone size derive from that table, while D and trimming were established from the DNA sequence. In all, the sample holds about 210,000 clones, and 75% to 90% of those were seen once. About 5% of the sample rests with the top ten.

The origin of this receptor is a middle-aged woman with acute or convalescent COVID-19. What was sequenced was peripheral blood. The chain is encoded by TRBV12-3 or TRBV12-4 joined to TRBJ1-2; there is no confident call for the D gene. CDR3 region: CASSLAPNYGYTF. Read as DNA, the sequence is TGTGCCAGCAGTTTGGCTCCCAACTATGGCTACACCTTC.